These 14 T cell receptor beta chains originate from one sample sequenced in a study of T cell responses to AZD1222 COVID-19 vaccine. Measured with immunoSEQ multiplex PCR; TCRdb has only the in-frame clones, and not every one. The top ten hold 9.5% to 13% of the sample, which has about 94,000 clones, roughly 90% seen once. Sequenced here: peripheral blood, sampled 28 days after the second AZD1222 dose. The receptors originated from an adult who received the AZD1222 COVID-19 vaccine.

V and J are TRBV6-1 and TRBJ2-3, with D hard to call. Trimming shortened V by 1 base and J by 8 bases, and 10 bases separated the two germline ends. Germline CDR1 and CDR2: MNHNS and SASEGT. The CDR3 is made up of 13 amino acids. Written as DNA, the CDR3 is TGTGCCAGCAGTGAAGAGGGCCAGACTACGCAGTATTTT. It is translated as CASSEEGQTTQYF.

The rearrangement links TRBV12-3 or TRBV12-4 to TRBJ1-1; D remains ambiguous. The V end was cut by 3 bases, the J end by 6 bases, with 11 bases between. The CDR3 has 13 residues. The CDR3 loop reads CASSFGLKAEAFF. The CDR3 coding sequence is TGTGCCAGCAGTTTTGGGTTGAAGGCTGAAGCTTTCTTT.

V gene TRBV6-5 combines with J gene TRBJ2-1; 8 nucleotides match TRBD1. This CDR3 has 16 residues. CDR1 and CDR2 (germline): MNHEY, SVGAGI. V dropped 2 bases and J dropped 4; count of bases not matched to a gene: 7. The CDR3 DNA is TGTGCCAGCAGTTACGGCCAGGGGGCGGGTTACAATGAGCAGTTCTTC. It codes for CASSYGQGAGYNEQFF.

This chain joins TRBV5-5 and TRBJ2-1; D is perhaps TRBD1 or TRBD2 (6 bases each). Trimming stripped 1 base from V and 5 bases from J, with 13 bases between. Looked up from germline, CDR1 is SGHKS and CDR2 is YYEKEE (reference sequence). This CDR3 region has 15 residues. CDR3 sequence: CASSLRERGDNEQFF. CDR3 in DNA: TGTGCCAGCAGCTTGCGGGAGAGGGGGGACAATGAGCAGTTCTTC.

This sequence joins TRBV21-1 and TRBJ1-1. TRBV21-1 is recorded as a pseudogene. The CDR3 has 11 residues. The DNA for the CDR3 is TGTGCCAGCAGCAAAGTAACTGAAGCTTTCTTT. Its protein is CASSKVTEAFF.

This clone was found a few times. J is TRBJ1-6 and V is TRBV9; no definite D call. Germline assignment: CDR1 SGDLS and CDR2 YYNGEE. The CDR3 sequence is 13 residues long. Trimming shortened V by 1 base and J by 12 bases, and 11 bases separated the two germline ends. CDR3 in DNA: TGTGCCAGCAGCGTAAGTCCCTGGGAACCCCTCCACTTT. As protein: CASSVSPWEPLHF.

The rearrangement uses TRBV6-5 and TRBJ2-5; D ambiguous. Trimming cost V 0 bases and J 3 bases, with 5 bases left between them. The germline V gene has CDR1 MNHEY and CDR2 SVGAGI. The CDR3 has 13 amino acids. CDR3 nucleotide sequence: TGTGCCAGCAGTTACTCTGGGAAAGAGACCCAGTACTTC. Its translation: CASSYSGKETQYF.

The chain couples TRBV5-1 to TRBJ2-3; 11 nucleotides align to TRBD2. J lost 0 bases, V lost 4 bases, and 10 bases had no gene match. The CDR3 consists of 18 residues. Germline lookup yields CDR1 SGHRS and CDR2 YFSETQ. The CDR3 nucleotides read TGCGCCAGCAGCGGATTACCAACTAGCGGGGGTAGCACAGATACGCAGTATTTT. This gives the protein CASSGLPTSGGSTDTQYF.

The chain combines TRBV9 with TRBJ1-4; 7 bases agree with TRBD1. The germline CDR1 and CDR2 sequences are SGDLS and YYNGEE. V shed 3 bases and J 3 bases; nucleotides not matched to a gene: 2. The CDR3 has 14 amino acids. CDR3 amino acids: CASSGDRANEKLFF. The CDR3 DNA is TGTGCCAGCAGCGGGGACAGAGCTAATGAAAAACTGTTTTTT.

The chain carries TRBV19 and TRBJ1-3; 10 positions match TRBD1. Trimming took 5 bases from V and 4 from J; bases not matched to a gene: 8. Germline V gene data show CDR1 as LNHDA and CDR2 as SQIVND (reference sequence). The CDR3 is 16 residues long. CDR3 in DNA: TGTGCCAGTAGTCGCCCGGGACAGGGGTTAGGAAACACCATATATTTT. This gives the protein CASSRPGQGLGNTIYF.

A single count supports this clone. The chain carries TRBV7-6 and TRBJ2-5; 13 bases fit TRBD2. The germline gives CDR1 SGHVS, CDR2 FNYEAQ. The CDR3 runs 16 residues. The junction had 0 bases not matched to a gene; V was cut back by 1 base and J by 1 base. CDR3 protein: CASSLGLAGGQETQYF. DNA of the CDR3: TGTGCCAGCAGCTTAGGACTAGCGGGAGGCCAAGAGACCCAGTACTTC.

This clone counts as medium-sized. J is TRBJ2-7 and V is TRBV28; TRBD1 matches 8 bases. J gave up 1 base and V 5 bases, and 7 bases lay outside the gene matches. Germline V gene sequence: CDR1 MDHEN, CDR2 SYDVKM. This CDR3 has 15 amino acids. The chain's CDR3 is CASSPARGPSYEQYF. The CDR3 nucleotides are TGTGCCAGCAGTCCCGCCAGGGGGCCTTCCTACGAGCAGTACTTC.

V usage is TRBV4-1 and J usage is TRBJ1-1, with D possibly TRBD1 on 6 matching bases. Germline CDR1 MGHRA, CDR2 YSYEKL. V was clipped by 2 bases and J by 7 bases, with 17 bases between them. The CDR3 is made up of 15 amino acids. The CDR3 DNA reads as TGCGCCAGCAGCCAACCTACTACAGGGAAACTTGAAGCTTTCTTT. Protein: CASSQPTTGKLEAFF.

J is TRBJ2-3 and V is TRBV24-1; 13 bases line up with TRBD2. The V segment lost 4 bases and the J segment 1 base; nucleotides outside the gene matches: 4. The germline gives CDR1 KGHDR, CDR2 SFDVKD. This CDR3 has 17 residues. The CDR3 DNA sequence: TGTGCCACCAGTGACCTCGGGACTAGCGGGGGCACAGATACGCAGTATTTT. It translates to CATSDLGTSGGTDTQYF.